This T cell receptor beta chain was identified in a study of cytomegalovirus exposure and HLA in healthy donors. This PCR relied on a set of 60 Vbeta primers and 13 Jbeta primers. Libraries were prepared by immunoSEQ multiplex PCR; TCRdb keeps only in-frame clonotypes and omits some of them. The sample consists of about 150,000 clones, around 80% of them appearing once. The CDR3 is 17 amino acids. With V trimmed by 5 bases and J by 6 bases, 14 bases remained unmatched. Germline V CDR1 and CDR2: SEHNR, FQNEAQ (reference sequence). The receptor comes from a woman in her thirties or forties in good health and CMV-seropositive. Sequencing was performed on PBMCs. This rearrangement joins TRBV7-9 to TRBJ2-2; 8 nucleotides align to TRBD2. CDR3 protein: CASSPPVAGRMAGELFF. The CDR3 DNA follows: TGTGCCAGCAGCCCACCCGTAGCGGGAAGGATGGCCGGGGAGCTGTTTTTT.